A single sample gave rise to the 3 T cell receptor beta chains below, sequenced in a study of T-cell reconstitution after alpha-beta-depleted transplantation in children. During its preparation, the TCRbeta library received unique molecular identifiers. TCRdb re-called the PCR reads through MiXCR, storing one row per CDR3 protein. The data contain approximately 240,000 distinct CDR3 sequences, under 13% of them singletons. The input for sequencing was PBMCs, taken before TCRalphabeta/CD19-depleted stem cell transplant. The origin of the receptors is a child less than two years old with acute myeloid leukemia, due to receive a stem cell transplant.

This clonotype was seen many times. This rearrangement joins TRBV7-9 to TRBJ2-7; unclear D gene. The germline V gene has CDR1 SEHNR and CDR2 FQNEAQ (reference sequence). V was shortened by 3 bases and J by 4 bases, with 19 bases between the two germline ends. The CDR3 is made up of 16 amino acids. The CDR3: CASSFGRDTGYYEQYF. CDR3 nucleotides: TGTGCCAGCAGCTTCGGCCGCGACACCGGGTATTACGAGCAGTACTTC.

This clonotype occurred many times. This chain connects TRBV5-1 to TRBJ1-2, with a weak D call TRBD1 (6 bases). The CDR3 contains 12 residues. V was trimmed by 1 base and J by 8 bases, leaving 9 bases between them. In germline, CDR1 is SGHRS, CDR2 YFSETQ. The CDR3 reads CASSLTGWGYTF. The CDR3, as DNA: TGCGCCAGCAGCTTGACAGGGTGGGGCTACACCTTC.

Ten or more counts support this clonotype. J is TRBJ2-7 and V is TRBV3-1; no definite D call. The CDR3 totals 14 residues. V dropped 1 base and J dropped 0 bases, with 7 bases sitting between them. CDR1 LGHDT and CDR2 YNNKEL come from the germline V gene (reference sequence). CDR3 coding DNA: TGTGCCAGCAGCCAAGCGGTGGACTCCTACGAGCAGTACTTC. Encoded protein: CASSQAVDSYEQYF.